This T cell receptor beta chain came from a study of CD8+CD57+ T cells in acquired aplastic anemia. Genomic DNA served as template for TCR beta VDJ and CDR3 profiling. TCRdb processed the reads anew with MiXCR; each CDR3 protein has one entry. The table has approximately 260,000 distinct CDR3 sequences, 82% seen once. Regarding the study as a whole: Patients and healthy controls showed no significant CD8+ Simpson's diversity difference.

A remark on this clonotype: Its matching antigen is unknown.

Previously, flow cytometry had revealed CD8+CD57+ cell expansion in the patients chosen for sequencing. Sequenced material: sorted CD4+, CD8+, or CD8+CD57+ T cells (not recorded which) from PBMCs. The sequence came from a human donor with aplastic anemia.

The CDR3, as DNA: TGTGCCAGCGGATCAGCGGCGGAGAATGAGCAGTTCTTC. Its translation: CASGSAAENEQFF. The chain couples TRBV9 to TRBJ2-1; possibly TRBD2 for D (5 bases). CDR1 is SGDLS, CDR2 YYNGEE, per germline. The CDR3 consists of 13 residues. The V end lost 7 bases, the J end lost 7 bases, and 15 bases lay between the germline ends. The full variable domain, with the rest looked up from reference TRBV9 and TRBJ2-1, is DSGVTQTPKHLITATGQRVTLRCSPRSGDLSVYWYQQSLDQGLQFLIQYYNGEERAKGNILERFSAQQFPDLHSELNLSSLELGDSALYFCASGSAAENEQFFGPGTRLTVL.